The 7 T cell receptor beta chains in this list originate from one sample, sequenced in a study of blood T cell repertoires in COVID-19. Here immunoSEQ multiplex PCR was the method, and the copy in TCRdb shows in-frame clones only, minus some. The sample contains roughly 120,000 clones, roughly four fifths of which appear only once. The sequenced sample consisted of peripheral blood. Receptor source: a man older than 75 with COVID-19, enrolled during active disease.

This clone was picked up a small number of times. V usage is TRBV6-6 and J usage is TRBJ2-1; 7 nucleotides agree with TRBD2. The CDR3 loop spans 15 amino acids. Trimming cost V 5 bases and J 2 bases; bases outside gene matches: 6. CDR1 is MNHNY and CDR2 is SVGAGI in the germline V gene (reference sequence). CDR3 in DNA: TGTGCCAGCAGTACCGGGACTATAGCCTACAATGAGCAGTTCTTC. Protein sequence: CASSTGTIAYNEQFF.

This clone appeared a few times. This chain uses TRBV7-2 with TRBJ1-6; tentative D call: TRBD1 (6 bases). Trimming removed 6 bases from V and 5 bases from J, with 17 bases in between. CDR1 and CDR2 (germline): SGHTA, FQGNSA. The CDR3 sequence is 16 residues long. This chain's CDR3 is CASRYTLGANNSPLHF. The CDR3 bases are TGTGCCAGCAGATATACGTTGGGGGCTAATAATTCACCCCTCCACTTT. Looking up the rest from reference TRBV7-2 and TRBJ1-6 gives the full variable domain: GAGVSQSPSNKVTEKGKDVELRCDPISGHTALYWYRQSLGQGLEFLIYFQGNSAPDKSGLPSDRFSAERTGGSVSTLTIQRTQQEDSAVYLCASRYTLGANNSPLHFGNGTRLTVT.

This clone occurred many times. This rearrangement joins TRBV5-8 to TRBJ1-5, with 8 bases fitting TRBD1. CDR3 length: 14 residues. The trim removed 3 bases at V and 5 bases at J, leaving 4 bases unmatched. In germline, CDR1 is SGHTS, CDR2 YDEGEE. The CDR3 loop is CASSWTGLDQPQHF. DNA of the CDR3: TGTGCCAGCAGCTGGACAGGGCTGGATCAGCCCCAGCATTTT.

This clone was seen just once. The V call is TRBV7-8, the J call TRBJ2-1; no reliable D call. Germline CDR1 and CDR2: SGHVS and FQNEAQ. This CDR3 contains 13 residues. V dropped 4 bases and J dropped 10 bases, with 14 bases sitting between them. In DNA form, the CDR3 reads TGTGCCAGCAGCTACATCGCCCGGGTCGAGCAGTTCTTC. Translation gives CASSYIARVEQFF.

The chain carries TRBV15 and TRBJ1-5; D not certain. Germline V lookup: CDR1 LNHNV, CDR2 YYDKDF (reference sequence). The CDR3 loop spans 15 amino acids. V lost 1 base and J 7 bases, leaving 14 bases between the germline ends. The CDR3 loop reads CATSRASRILQPQHF. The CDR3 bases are TGTGCCACCAGCAGAGCTTCCAGGATTCTGCAGCCCCAGCATTTT.

CDR3 loop: CASSYNGGQETQYF. The DNA of the CDR3 is TGTGCCAGCAGTTACAACGGGGGTCAAGAGACCCAGTACTTC. The chain combines TRBV6-5 with TRBJ2-5; perhaps TRBD2 as D (6 bases). Germline V lookup: CDR1 MNHEY, CDR2 SVGAGI. Trimming shortened V by 2 bases and J by 2 bases, and 9 bases separated the two germline ends. The CDR3 length is 14 residues.

The CDR3: CASSSMGGTSMNEQFF. The CDR3 DNA reads as TGTGCCAGCAGCTCAATGGGCGGGACTAGCATGAATGAGCAGTTCTTC. J is TRBJ2-1 and V is TRBV7-2, with 9 bases lining up with TRBD2. The V and J ends lost 4 bases and 7 bases, in that order; junction bases with no gene match: 11. The V gene's germline CDR1 is SGHTA and CDR2 FQGNSA. The CDR3 loop spans 16 amino acids.